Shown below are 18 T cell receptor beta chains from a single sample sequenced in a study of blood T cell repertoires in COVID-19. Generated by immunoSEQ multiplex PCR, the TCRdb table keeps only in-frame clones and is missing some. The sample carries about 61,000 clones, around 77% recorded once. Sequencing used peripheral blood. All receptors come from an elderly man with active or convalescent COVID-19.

CDR3 region: CASNRGQGQFYTF. The CDR3 nucleotides read TGTGCCAGCAATAGGGGACAGGGCCAATTCTACACCTTC. The gene calls are TRBV12-3 or TRBV12-4 and TRBJ1-2, with 9 bases identical to TRBD1. The V and J ends lost 7 bases and 10 bases, in that order; junction bases with no gene match: 10. The CDR3 has 13 amino acids.

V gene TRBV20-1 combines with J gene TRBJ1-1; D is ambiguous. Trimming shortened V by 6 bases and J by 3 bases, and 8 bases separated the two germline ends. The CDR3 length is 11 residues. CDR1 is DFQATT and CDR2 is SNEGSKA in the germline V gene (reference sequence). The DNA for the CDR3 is TGCAGTGCCCACCCGGACACTGAAGCTTTCTTT. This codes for CSAHPDTEAFF.

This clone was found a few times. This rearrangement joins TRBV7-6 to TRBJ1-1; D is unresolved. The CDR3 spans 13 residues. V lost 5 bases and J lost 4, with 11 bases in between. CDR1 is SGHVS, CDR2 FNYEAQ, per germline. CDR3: CASSRARSTEAFF. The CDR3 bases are TGTGCCAGCAGCCGAGCCCGGTCCACTGAAGCTTTCTTT.

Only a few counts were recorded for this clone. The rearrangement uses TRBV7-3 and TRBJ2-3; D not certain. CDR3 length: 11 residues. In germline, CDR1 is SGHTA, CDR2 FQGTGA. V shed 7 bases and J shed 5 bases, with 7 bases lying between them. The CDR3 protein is CASTSGDTQYF. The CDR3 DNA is TGTGCCAGCACCTCAGGAGATACGCAGTATTTT.

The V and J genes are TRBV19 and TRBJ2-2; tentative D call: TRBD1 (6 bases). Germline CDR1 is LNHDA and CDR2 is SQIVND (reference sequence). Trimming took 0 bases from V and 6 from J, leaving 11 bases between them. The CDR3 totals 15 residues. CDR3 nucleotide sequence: TGTGCCAGTAGTATAGACCGCAGGGGCGCCGGGGAGCTGTTTTTT. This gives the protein CASSIDRRGAGELFF. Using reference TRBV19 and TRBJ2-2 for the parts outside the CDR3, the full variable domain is DGGITQSPKYLFRKEGQNVTLSCEQNLNHDAMYWYRQDPGQGLRLIYYSQIVNDFQKGDIAEGYSVSREKKESFPLTVTSAQKNPTAFYLCASSIDRRGAGELFFGEGSRLTVL.

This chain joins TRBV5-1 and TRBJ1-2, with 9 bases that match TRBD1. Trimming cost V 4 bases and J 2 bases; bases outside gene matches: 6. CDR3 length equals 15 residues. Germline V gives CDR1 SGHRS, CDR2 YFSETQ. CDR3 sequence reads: CASSQDRGSNYGYTF. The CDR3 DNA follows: TGCGCCAGCAGCCAGGACAGGGGTAGCAACTATGGCTACACCTTC.

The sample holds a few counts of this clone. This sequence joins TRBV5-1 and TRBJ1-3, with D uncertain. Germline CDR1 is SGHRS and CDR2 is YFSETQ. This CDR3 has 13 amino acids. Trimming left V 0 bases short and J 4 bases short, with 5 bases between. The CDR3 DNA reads TGCGCCAGCAGCTTGGAACAGGGAAACACCATATATTTT. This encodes CASSLEQGNTIYF.

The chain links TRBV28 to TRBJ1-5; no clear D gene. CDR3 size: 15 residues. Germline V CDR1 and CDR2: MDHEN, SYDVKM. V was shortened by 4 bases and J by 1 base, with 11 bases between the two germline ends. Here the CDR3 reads CASSWAGASNQPQHF. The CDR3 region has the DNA TGTGCCAGCAGTTGGGCAGGCGCAAGCAATCAGCCCCAGCATTTT.

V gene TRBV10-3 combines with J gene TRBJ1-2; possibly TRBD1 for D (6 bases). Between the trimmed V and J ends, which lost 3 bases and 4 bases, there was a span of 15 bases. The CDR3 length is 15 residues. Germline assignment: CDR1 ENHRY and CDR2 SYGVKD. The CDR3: CAISDPGAYGYGYTF. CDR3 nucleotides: TGTGCCATCAGTGACCCAGGGGCCTATGGCTATGGCTACACCTTC.

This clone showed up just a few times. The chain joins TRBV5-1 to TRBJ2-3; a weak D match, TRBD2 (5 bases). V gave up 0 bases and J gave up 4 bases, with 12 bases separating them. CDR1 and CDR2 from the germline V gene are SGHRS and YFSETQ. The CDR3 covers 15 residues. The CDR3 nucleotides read TGCGCCAGCAGCTTGGCGCTGGGGAGAGCAGATACGCAGTATTTT. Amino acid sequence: CASSLALGRADTQYF.

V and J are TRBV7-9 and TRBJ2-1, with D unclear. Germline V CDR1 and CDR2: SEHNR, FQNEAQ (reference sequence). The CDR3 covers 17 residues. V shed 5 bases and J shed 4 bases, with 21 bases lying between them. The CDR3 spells CASSRKRRYALYNEQFF. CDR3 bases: TGTGCCAGCAGCCGGAAAAGGCGGTATGCCCTGTACAATGAGCAGTTCTTC.

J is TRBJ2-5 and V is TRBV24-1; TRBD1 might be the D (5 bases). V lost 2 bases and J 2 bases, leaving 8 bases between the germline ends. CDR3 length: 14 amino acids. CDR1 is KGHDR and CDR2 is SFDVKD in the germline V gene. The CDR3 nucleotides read TGTGCCACCAGTGATTGGACAACTCAAGAGACCCAGTACTTC. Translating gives CATSDWTTQETQYF.

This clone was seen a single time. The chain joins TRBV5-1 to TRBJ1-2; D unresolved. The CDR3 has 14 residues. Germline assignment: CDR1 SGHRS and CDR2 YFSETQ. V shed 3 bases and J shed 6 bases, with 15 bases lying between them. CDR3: CASSWSGVVDGYTF. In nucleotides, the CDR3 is TGCGCCAGCAGCTGGAGCGGGGTTGTCGATGGCTACACCTTC.

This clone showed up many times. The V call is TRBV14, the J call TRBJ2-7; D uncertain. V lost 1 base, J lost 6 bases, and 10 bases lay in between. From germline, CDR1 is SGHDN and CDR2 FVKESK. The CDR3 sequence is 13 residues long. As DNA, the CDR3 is TGTGCCAGCAGCCAAGGCCCGGTAAGCGAGCAGTACTTC. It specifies CASSQGPVSEQYF.

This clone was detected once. Here the CDR3 DNA reads TGTGCCAGCAGCCAACGAGAGACCCAGTACTTC. This codes for CASSQRETQYF. J is TRBJ2-5 and V is TRBV14; D not certain. This CDR3 is built from 11 residues. V gave up 2 bases and J gave up 4 bases, with 2 bases separating them. The germline CDR1 and CDR2 sequences are SGHDN and FVKESK.

As DNA, the CDR3 is TGTGCCAGCAGGGCACAGGGGGCGGATGGCTACACCTTC. Protein: CASRAQGADGYTF. The J gene is TRBJ1-2, the V gene TRBV2; 9 nucleotides match TRBD1. J lost 6 bases, V lost 6 bases, and 5 bases had no gene match. This CDR3 is built from 13 residues. Germline-derived CDR1 and CDR2 are SNHLY and FYNNEI.

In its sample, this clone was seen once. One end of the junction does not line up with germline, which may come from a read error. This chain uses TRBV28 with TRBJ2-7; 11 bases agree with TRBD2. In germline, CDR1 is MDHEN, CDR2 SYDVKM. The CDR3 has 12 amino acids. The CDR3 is CRSGRGPYEQYF. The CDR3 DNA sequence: TGCCGTAGCGGGAGGGGCCCCTACGAGCAGTACTTC.

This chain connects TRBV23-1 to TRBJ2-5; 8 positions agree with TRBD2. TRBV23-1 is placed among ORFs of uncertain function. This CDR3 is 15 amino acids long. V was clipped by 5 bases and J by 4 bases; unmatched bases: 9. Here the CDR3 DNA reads TGCGCCAGCAGTGGGGGACTAGGGGCAATAGAGACCCAGTACTTC. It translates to CASSGGLGAIETQYF.